What follows describes a single T cell receptor (beta chain). The antigen remains unidentified. Germline CDR1 reads MNHEY; CDR2 reads SMNVEV (reference sequence). Trimming took 0 bases from V and 2 from J; bases not matched to a gene: 4. There are 15 residues in the CDR3. This sample is drawn from a study of Ad26.COV2.S vaccination and SARS-CoV-2 variants. Findings and limits, study-wide: Responses of spike-specific T cells (both CD8+ and CD4+) reportedly showed substantial breadth after vaccination. Vaccine and placebo recipients had comparable breadth of non-spike TCRs.

Treatment given: over 15 received Ad26.COV2.S at low or high dose, single or two shots; roughly five received placebo; per-sample allocation not given. Repertoires come from day 63 after the first vaccine or placebo injection. An adult aged 18-55 years in Boston served as the donor. Measured with immunoSEQ multiplex PCR; TCRdb has only the in-frame clones, and not every one. The repertoire holds around 300,000 clones, with 75% to 90% as singletons. The chain carries TRBV27 and TRBJ2-7; 7 bases agree with TRBD2. The sequence came from a person between 18 and 65 years old who received the Ad26.COV2.S COVID-19 vaccine or a placebo. Here the sequenced sample was peripheral blood, taken in a trial of Ad26.COV2.S vaccine versus placebo. In DNA form, the CDR3 reads TGTGCCAGCAGTTTATCGTGGGACTATACCTACGAGCAGTACTTC. It translates to CASSLSWDYTYEQYF.